The 12 T cell receptor beta chains in this list originate from one sample, sequenced in a study of T cell responses to AZD1222 COVID-19 vaccine. Produced via immunoSEQ multiplex PCR; TCRdb's table is partial and in-frame only. The data show 130,000 to 150,000 clones, with around 90% seen just once and roughly 1.8% held by the top ten. Sequenced here: peripheral blood, sampled 28 days after the second AZD1222 dose. The receptors were gathered from an adult who received the AZD1222 COVID-19 vaccine.

The J gene is TRBJ2-3, the V gene TRBV6-4; TRBD2 might be the D (7 bases). The germline CDR1 and CDR2 sequences are MRHNA and SNTAGT. Trimming stripped 0 bases from V and 6 bases from J, with 16 bases between. The CDR3 totals 16 residues. The CDR3 region is CASSDSSGTTSDTQYF. The CDR3 DNA sequence: TGTGCCAGCAGTGACTCGAGCGGGACAACGTCGGATACGCAGTATTTT.

The chain recombines TRBV6-5 with TRBJ1-4, with D perhaps matching TRBD1 (6 bases). Trimming cost V 5 bases and J 8 bases, with 15 bases left between them. Looked up from germline, CDR1 is MNHEY and CDR2 is SVGAGI. CDR3 size: 14 residues. CDR3 nucleotide sequence: TGTGCCAGCAGTCCCAGGGGCGCCGAAGAAAAACTGTTTTTT. It encodes CASSPRGAEEKLFF.

This rearrangement joins TRBV11-3 to TRBJ2-2, with 8 bases fitting TRBD1. The V segment lost 5 bases and the J segment 4 bases; nucleotides outside the gene matches: 6. Germline V lookup: CDR1 SGHNT, CDR2 YENEEA. CDR3 length: 15 residues. The CDR3 nucleotides read TGTGCCAGCAGCCGACGGACAGGGCCCACCGGGGAGCTGTTTTTT. Translation: CASSRRTGPTGELFF.

The J gene is TRBJ1-1, the V gene TRBV10-3, with 11 nucleotides matching TRBD1. V shed 10 bases and J 5 bases; nucleotides not matched to a gene: 6. The CDR3 runs 13 residues. CDR1 is ENHRY, CDR2 SYGVKD, per germline. CDR3 nucleotide sequence: TGTGCCACGGGGGGACAGGGGGAAACTGAAGCTTTCTTT. Translating it yields CATGGQGETEAFF.

The rearrangement links TRBV4-2 to TRBJ2-1; D uncertain. Deletions cut 1 base from V and 6 bases from J, with 16 bases between. This CDR3 spans 16 amino acids. Per the germline V gene, CDR1 is LGHNA and CDR2 is YNFKEQ. CDR3 sequence: CASSQGFRTTGNEQFF. DNA for the CDR3: TGTGCCAGCAGCCAAGGGTTCAGGACCACCGGCAATGAGCAGTTCTTC.

This chain links TRBV4-3 with TRBJ1-2, with 8 bases matching TRBD1. Germline assignment: CDR1 LGHNA and CDR2 YSLEER. V lost 1 base, J lost 5 bases, and 15 bases stayed unmatched. This CDR3 is 18 amino acids long. The CDR3 DNA is TGCGCCAGCAGCCAAGGTCCGGGACAGGTCTCTAGAGATTATGGCTACACCTTC. It yields the protein CASSQGPGQVSRDYGYTF.

The rearrangement links TRBV14 to TRBJ1-2; D is uncertain. Trimming removed 1 base from V and 8 bases from J, with 11 bases in between. The CDR3 spans 13 residues. The germline V gene has CDR1 SGHDN and CDR2 FVKESK. CDR3 amino acids: CASSQVGRRGYTF. In DNA, the CDR3 is TGTGCCAGCAGCCAAGTCGGGCGGAGGGGCTACACCTTC.

J is TRBJ1-6 and V is TRBV9; possible D gene TRBD1, 5 bases. V gave up 3 bases and J gave up 10 bases, with 14 bases separating them. Germline V gene sequence: CDR1 SGDLS, CDR2 YYNGEE. The CDR3 is 14 residues long. The CDR3 nucleotides read TGTGCCAGCAGCGCCCACTCAGGGAACTCACCCCTCCACTTT. This sequence encodes CASSAHSGNSPLHF.

The J gene is TRBJ1-3, the V gene TRBV30, with 7 bases that match TRBD1. The CDR3 spans 13 residues. Germline CDR1 is GTSNPN and CDR2 is SVGIG (reference sequence). The trim removed 4 bases at V and 4 bases at J, leaving 4 bases unmatched. CDR3 amino acids: CAWTQGVGNTIYF. The DNA for the CDR3 is TGTGCCTGGACCCAGGGGGTCGGAAACACCATATATTTT.

This clone was counted between two and nine times. The rearrangement uses TRBV6-5 and TRBJ1-1; possibly TRBD1 for D (5 bases). Per germline, CDR1 MNHEY and CDR2 SVGAGI. The CDR3 totals 14 residues. Trimming shortened V by 6 bases and J by 1 base, and 12 bases separated the two germline ends. As DNA, the CDR3 is TGTGCCAGCAGGTGGGTCACAGGGAACACTGAAGCTTTCTTT. Translated, it gives CASRWVTGNTEAFF.

The chain joins TRBV5-6 to TRBJ2-5; possibly TRBD2 for D (6 bases). The CDR3 length is 13 residues. V gave up 6 bases and J gave up 3 bases, with 12 bases separating them. Germline V gene sequence: CDR1 SGHDT, CDR2 YYEEEE. The CDR3 is CASTGVDKETQYF. The DNA of the CDR3 is TGTGCCAGCACGGGAGTGGACAAAGAGACCCAGTACTTC.

This clone was picked up one time. The V and J genes are TRBV14 and TRBJ1-1; TRBD1 is a possible D gene (5 bases). The V gene's germline CDR1 is SGHDN and CDR2 FVKESK. V lost 4 bases and J 3 bases, leaving 12 bases between the germline ends. The CDR3 consists of 14 residues. The CDR3 nucleotides are TGTGCCAGCAGCCTCAGTGCAGGGCACACTGAAGCTTTCTTT. Amino acid sequence: CASSLSAGHTEAFF.